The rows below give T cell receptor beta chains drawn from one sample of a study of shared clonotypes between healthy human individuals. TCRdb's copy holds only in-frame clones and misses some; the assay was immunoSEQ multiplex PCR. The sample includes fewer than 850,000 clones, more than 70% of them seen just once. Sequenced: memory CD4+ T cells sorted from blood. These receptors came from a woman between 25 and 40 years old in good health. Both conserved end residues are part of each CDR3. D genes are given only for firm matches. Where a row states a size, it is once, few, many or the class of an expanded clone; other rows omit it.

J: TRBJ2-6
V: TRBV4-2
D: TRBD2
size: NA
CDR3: CASSQDLISGSHSGANVLTF
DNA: TGTGCCAGCAGCCAAGATCTAATCAGCGGGAGTCATTCTGGGGCCAACGTCCTGACTTTC

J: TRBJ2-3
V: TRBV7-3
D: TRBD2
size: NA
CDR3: CASSLTSGLAGPDTQYF
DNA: TGTGCCAGCAGCTTAACAAGCGGACTAGCGGGACCAGATACGCAGTATTTT

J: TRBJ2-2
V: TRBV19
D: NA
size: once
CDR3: CASSIGTLNTGELFF
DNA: TGTGCCAGTAGTATCGGGACTCTGAACACCGGGGAGCTGTTTTTT

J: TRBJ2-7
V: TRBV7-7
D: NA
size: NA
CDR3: CASSPDGSAEQYF
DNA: TGTGCCAGCAGCCCTGACGGCAGCGCGGAGCAGTACTTC

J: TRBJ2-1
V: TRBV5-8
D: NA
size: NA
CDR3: CASSRWGTPIGNEQFF
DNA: TGTGCCAGCAGCCGGTGGGGGACACCGATCGGGAATGAGCAGTTCTTC

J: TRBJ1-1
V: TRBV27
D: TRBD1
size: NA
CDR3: CASSSTPDRVGSSAFF
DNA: TGTGCCAGCAGTTCAACCCCCGACAGGGTAGGATCGTCAGCTTTCTTT

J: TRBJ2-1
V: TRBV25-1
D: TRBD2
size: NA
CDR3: CASSESGREKQFF
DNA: TGTGCCAGCAGTGAGTCGGGGAGGGAGAAGCAGTTCTTC

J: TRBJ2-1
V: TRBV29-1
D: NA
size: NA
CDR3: CSGRDGNNEQFF
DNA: TGCAGCGGCCGGGACGGAAACAATGAGCAGTTCTTC

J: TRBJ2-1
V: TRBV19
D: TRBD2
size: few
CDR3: CASSTGTSGINEQFF
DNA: TGTGCCAGTAGTACAGGGACTAGCGGGATCAATGAGCAGTTCTTC

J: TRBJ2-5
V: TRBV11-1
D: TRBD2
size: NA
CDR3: CASSLLAGGIRETQYF
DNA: TGTGCCAGCAGCCTACTAGCGGGAGGAATCAGAGAGACCCAGTACTTC

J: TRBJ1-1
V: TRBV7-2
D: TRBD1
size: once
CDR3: CASSPQGATTEAFF
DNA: TGTGCCAGCAGCCCACAGGGGGCGACGACTGAAGCTTTCTTT

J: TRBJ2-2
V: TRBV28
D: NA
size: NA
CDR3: CASSSPPVGATGELFF
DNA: TGTGCCAGCAGTTCCCCCCCTGTGGGAGCCACCGGGGAGCTGTTTTTT

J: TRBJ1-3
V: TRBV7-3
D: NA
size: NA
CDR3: CASSLVPGNTIYF
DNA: TGTGCCAGCAGCTTAGTACCCGGAAACACCATATATTTT

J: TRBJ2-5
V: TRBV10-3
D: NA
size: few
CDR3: CAISETFAEETQYF
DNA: TGTGCCATCAGTGAGACTTTCGCCGAAGAGACCCAGTACTTC

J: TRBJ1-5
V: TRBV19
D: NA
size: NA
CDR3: CASSPPGRRNQPQHF
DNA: TGTGCCAGTAGCCCCCCCGGGAGGAGAAATCAGCCCCAGCATTTT

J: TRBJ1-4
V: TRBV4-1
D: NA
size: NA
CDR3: CASSNEKLFF
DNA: TGCGCCAGCAGTAATGAAAAACTGTTTTTT

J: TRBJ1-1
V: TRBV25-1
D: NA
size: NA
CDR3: CASSGAGMNTEAFF
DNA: TGTGCCAGCAGTGGAGCAGGTATGAACACTGAAGCTTTCTTT

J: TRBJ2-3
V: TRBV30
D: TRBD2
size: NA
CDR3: CAWTGLAGLTDTQYF
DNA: TGTGCCTGGACTGGACTAGCGGGCCTCACAGATACGCAGTATTTT

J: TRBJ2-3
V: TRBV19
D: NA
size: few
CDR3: CASSIGFRALLGDTQYF
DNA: TGTGCCAGTAGTATAGGTTTTCGGGCCCTATTGGGAGATACGCAGTATTTT

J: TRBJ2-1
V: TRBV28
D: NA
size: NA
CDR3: CASSLEPDRSGIQFF
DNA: TGTGCCAGCAGTTTAGAGCCCGACCGTTCGGGCATTCAGTTCTTC

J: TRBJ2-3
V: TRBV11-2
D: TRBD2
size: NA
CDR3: CASSLASGTSDDTQYF
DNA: TGTGCCAGCAGCTTAGCCTCCGGGACTAGCGACGATACGCAGTATTTT

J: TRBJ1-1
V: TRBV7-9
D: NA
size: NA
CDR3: CASSSLAGYTEAFF
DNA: TGTGCCAGCAGCTCCCTAGCAGGGTACACTGAAGCTTTCTTT

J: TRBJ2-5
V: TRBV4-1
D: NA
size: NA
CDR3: CASSPLRDQETQYF
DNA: TGCGCCAGCAGCCCCCTGAGGGACCAAGAGACCCAGTACTTC

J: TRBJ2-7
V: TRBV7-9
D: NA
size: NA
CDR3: CASSRISYEQYF
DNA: TGTGCCAGCAGCCGAATCTCCTACGAGCAGTACTTC

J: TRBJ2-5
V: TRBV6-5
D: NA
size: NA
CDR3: CASSFPDGTQYF
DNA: TGTGCCAGCAGTTTTCCCGACGGGACCCAGTACTTC

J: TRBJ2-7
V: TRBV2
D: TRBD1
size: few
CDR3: CASSVSDRGPTSYEQYF
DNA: TGTGCCAGCAGTGTCTCTGACAGGGGTCCAACCTCCTACGAGCAGTACTTC

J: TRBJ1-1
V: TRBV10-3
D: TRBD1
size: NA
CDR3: CAISGDRGPADTEAFF
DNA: TGTGCCATCAGTGGGGACAGGGGTCCCGCTGACACTGAAGCTTTCTTT

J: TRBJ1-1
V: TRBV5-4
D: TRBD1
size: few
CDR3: CASSLRGQATEAFF
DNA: TGTGCCAGCAGCTTGAGGGGGCAAGCCACTGAAGCTTTCTTT

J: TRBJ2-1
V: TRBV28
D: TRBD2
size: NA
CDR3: CASRLAGGRGEQFF
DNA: TGTGCCAGCCGACTAGCGGGAGGGCGGGGTGAGCAGTTCTTC

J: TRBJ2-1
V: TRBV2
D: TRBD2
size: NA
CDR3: CASRARTSGSNEQFF
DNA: TGTGCCAGCAGAGCTAGGACTAGCGGGAGTAATGAGCAGTTCTTC

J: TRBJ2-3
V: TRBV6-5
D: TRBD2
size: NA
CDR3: CASRRLAGRTDTQYF
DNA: TGTGCCAGCAGACGCCTAGCGGGCCGCACAGATACGCAGTATTTT

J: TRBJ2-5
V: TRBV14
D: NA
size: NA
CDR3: CASSWRWGSRGETQYF
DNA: TGTGCCAGCAGCTGGAGGTGGGGGAGTAGGGGAGAGACCCAGTACTTC

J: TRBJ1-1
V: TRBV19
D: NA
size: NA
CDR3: CASSIEGGNTEAFF
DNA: TGTGCCAGTAGTATAGAGGGCGGAAACACTGAAGCTTTCTTT

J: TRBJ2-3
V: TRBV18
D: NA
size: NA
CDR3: CASSPASQSTDTQYF
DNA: TGTGCCAGCTCACCCGCGTCACAGAGCACAGATACGCAGTATTTT

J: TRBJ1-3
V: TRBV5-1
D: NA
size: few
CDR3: CASSPGTFGNTIYF
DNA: TGCGCCAGCAGCCCAGGGACATTTGGAAACACCATATATTTT

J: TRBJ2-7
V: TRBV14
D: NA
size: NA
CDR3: CASSQGGYEQYF
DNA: TGTGCCAGCAGCCAGGGTGGCTACGAGCAGTACTTC

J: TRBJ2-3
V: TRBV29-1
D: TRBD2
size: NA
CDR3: CSVVIAGGPTDTQYF
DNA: TGCAGCGTTGTGATTGCGGGAGGGCCTACAGATACGCAGTATTTT

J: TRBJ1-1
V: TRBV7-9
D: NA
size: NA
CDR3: CASSLRGNTEAFF
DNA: TGTGCCAGCAGCTTGAGGGGGAACACTGAAGCTTTCTTT

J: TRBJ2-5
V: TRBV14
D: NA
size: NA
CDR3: CASSQDLGARETQYF
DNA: TGTGCCAGCAGCCAAGATTTGGGAGCACGAGAGACCCAGTACTTC

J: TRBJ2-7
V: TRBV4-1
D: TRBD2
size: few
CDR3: CASSQKDRLAGSYEQYF
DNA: TGCGCCAGCAGCCAAAAGGACAGACTAGCGGGTTCCTACGAGCAGTACTTC

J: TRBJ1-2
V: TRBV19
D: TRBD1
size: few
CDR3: CASSPGGTANYGYTF
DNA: TGTGCCAGTAGCCCTGGCGGGACAGCGAACTATGGCTACACCTTC

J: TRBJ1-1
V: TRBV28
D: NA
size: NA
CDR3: CATLTWWGNTEAFF
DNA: TGTGCCACCCTCACATGGTGGGGCAACACTGAAGCTTTCTTT

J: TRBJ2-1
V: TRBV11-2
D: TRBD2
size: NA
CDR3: CASSLVASGGREFF
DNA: TGTGCCAGCAGCTTAGTAGCTAGCGGAGGAAGGGAGTTCTTC

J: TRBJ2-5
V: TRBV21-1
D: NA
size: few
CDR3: CASSKGAQETQYF
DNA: TGTGCCAGCAGCAAAGGAGCACAAGAGACCCAGTACTTC

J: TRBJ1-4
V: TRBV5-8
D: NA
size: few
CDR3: CASSLATNEKLFF
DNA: TGTGCCAGCAGCTTGGCAACTAATGAAAAACTGTTTTTT

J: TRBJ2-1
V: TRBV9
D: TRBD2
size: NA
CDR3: CASSVESRGLARPNEQFF
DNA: TGTGCCAGCAGCGTAGAATCAAGAGGACTAGCGCGACCCAATGAGCAGTTCTTC

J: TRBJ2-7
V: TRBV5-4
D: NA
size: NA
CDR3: CASSPRQASLNEQYF
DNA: TGTGCCAGCAGTCCCAGGCAGGCCTCACTCAACGAGCAGTACTTC

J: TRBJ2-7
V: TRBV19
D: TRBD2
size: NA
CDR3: CASTGTGGGEQYF
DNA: TGTGCCAGTACCGGGACGGGAGGGGGTGAGCAGTACTTC

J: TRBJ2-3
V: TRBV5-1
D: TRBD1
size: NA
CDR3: CASSLAQGPSTDTQYF
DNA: TGCGCCAGCAGCTTAGCACAGGGGCCTTCCACAGATACGCAGTATTTT